This TCR beta chain was sequenced in a study of blood T cells in healthy people across ages. General observations from the study: Long-lived donors exceeded aged donors in naive CD4+ cells and diversity.

Germline V lookup: CDR1 MDHEN, CDR2 SYDVKM. The CDR3 has 12 residues. V lost 10 bases to trimming and J lost 1 base, with 10 bases between them. Peripheral blood from each donor was collected in a volume of 9.5 to 10 milliliters. A second about 6 to 12 cycle PCR used barcoded and J-beta primers. Via MiXCR, TCRdb re-called the 5' RACE reads, giving one row per CDR3 protein. The sample holds over 1,300,000 distinct CDR3 sequences, approximately 59% seen once. For this clonotype: Its matching antigen is unknown.

V gene TRBV28 combines with J gene TRBJ1-1, with D uncertain. The sequence was collected from a man aged 18 to 35 in good health. Source material: blood. The CDR3 DNA sequence: TGTGCCACTCGGACGGAGAACACTGAAGCTTTCTTT. Its protein is CATRTENTEAFF.